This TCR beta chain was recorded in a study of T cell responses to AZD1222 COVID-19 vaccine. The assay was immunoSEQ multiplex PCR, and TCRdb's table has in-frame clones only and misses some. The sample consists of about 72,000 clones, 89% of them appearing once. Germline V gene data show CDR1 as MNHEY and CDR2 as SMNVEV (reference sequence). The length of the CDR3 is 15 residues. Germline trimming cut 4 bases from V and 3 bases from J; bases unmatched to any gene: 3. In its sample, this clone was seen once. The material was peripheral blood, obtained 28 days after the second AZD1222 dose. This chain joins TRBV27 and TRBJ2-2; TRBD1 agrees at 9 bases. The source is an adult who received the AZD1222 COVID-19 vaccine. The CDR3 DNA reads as TGTGCCAGCAGTTGGGACAGGGCTTACACCGGGGAGCTGTTTTTT. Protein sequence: CASSWDRAYTGELFF.